These T cell receptor beta chains were read from a single sample in a study of blood T cell repertoires in COVID-19. Here immunoSEQ multiplex PCR was the method, and the copy in TCRdb shows in-frame clones only, minus some. The table lists some 180,000 clones, approximately 88% of them singletons. Sequencing input: peripheral blood. These receptors came from a woman aged 40 to 50 with COVID-19, enrolled during active disease. Each CDR3 is given with its conserved first and last residue. The D gene is left open where the match is weak. The size entry is marked missing in some rows and otherwise reads once, few, many or a size class.

>TRBJ2-7|NA|NA|TRBV29-1
TGCAGCGTCTCAAAACCGGGTCTTCTGTACTTC
CSVSKPGLLYF
>TRBJ1-5|NA|NA|TRBV2
TGTGCCAGCAACGTAGGGGGTAGCAATCAGCCCCAGCATTTT
CASNVGGSNQPQHF
>TRBJ1-1|NA|few|TRBV6-2/TRBV6-3
TGTGCCAGCAGTGCGGGGGCTGAAGCTTTCTTT
CASSAGAEAFF
>TRBJ2-7|TRBD2|NA|TRBV2
TGTGCCAGCAGTGTCTTCCTAGCGGTCTCCTACGAGCAGTACTTC
CASSVFLAVSYEQYF
>TRBJ2-7|TRBD2|NA|TRBV5-4
TGTGCCAGCATGCTTGGGGCGGGGGTGGAGCTTTACGAGCAGTACTTC
CASMLGAGVELYEQYF
>TRBJ2-2|NA|NA|TRBV23-1
TGCGCCAGCATTAAAGCTGTCGGGGGGCGGAAAACCGGGGAGCTGTTTTTT
CASIKAVGGRKTGELFF
>TRBJ2-7|TRBD1|NA|TRBV6-6
TGTGCCAGCAGTTGGGACAGAAGCTCCTACGAGCAGTACTTC
CASSWDRSSYEQYF
>TRBJ2-6|TRBD1|once|TRBV6-5
TGTGCCAGCAGGCCACAGGGGTCCGGGGCCAACGTCCTGACTTTC
CASRPQGSGANVLTF
>TRBJ1-2|NA|NA|TRBV6-1
TGTGCCAGCAGTGAATTTGTAGGGGAGGGGTATGGCTACACCTTC
CASSEFVGEGYGYTF
>TRBJ2-2|TRBD2|NA|TRBV6-1
TGTGCCAGCAGTCAACTAGCGGAGGGCACCGGGGAGCTGTTTTTT
CASSQLAEGTGELFF
>TRBJ1-2|NA|NA|TRBV14
TGTGCCAGCAGCCAACCACATCAGACAGCGCCCCTCAACTATGGCTACACCTTC
CASSQPHQTAPLNYGYTF
>TRBJ2-1|NA|NA|TRBV5-6
TGTGCCAGCAGCCACACACGACTGGCCGCCGACAATGAGCAGTTCTTC
CASSHTRLAADNEQFF
>TRBJ1-4|NA|NA|TRBV25-1
TGTGCCAGCAGTGTCGGCGGGACTAATGAAAAACTGTTTTTT
CASSVGGTNEKLFF